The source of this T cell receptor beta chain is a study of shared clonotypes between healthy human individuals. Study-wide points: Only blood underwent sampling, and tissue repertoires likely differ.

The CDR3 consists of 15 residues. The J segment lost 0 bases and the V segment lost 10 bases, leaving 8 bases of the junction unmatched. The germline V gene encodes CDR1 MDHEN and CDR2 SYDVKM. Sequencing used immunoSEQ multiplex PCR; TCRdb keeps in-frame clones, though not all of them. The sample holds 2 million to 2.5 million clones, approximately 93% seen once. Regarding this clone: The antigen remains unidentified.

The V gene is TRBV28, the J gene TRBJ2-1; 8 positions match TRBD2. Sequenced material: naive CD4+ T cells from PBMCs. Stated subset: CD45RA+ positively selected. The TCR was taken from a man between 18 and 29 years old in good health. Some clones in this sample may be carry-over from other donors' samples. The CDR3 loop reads CATREGTSSYNEQFF. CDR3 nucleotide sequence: TGTGCCACCAGAGAGGGGACTAGCTCCTACAATGAGCAGTTCTTC.